One and the same sample provided the 12 T cell receptor beta chains below, sequenced in a study of regulatory T cells in long-lasting Graves disease. Time point of the sample: persistent/refractory GD, antithyroid drugs over 5 years with positive TRAb. The TCR library was made from RNA extracted from PBMCs. Through Arm-PCR of CDR3 regions and iRepertoire HTBI primers, TCR beta libraries were built. From the multiplex PCR reads, TCRdb called clonotypes with MiXCR, one entry per CDR3 protein. This sample has nearly 350,000 distinct CDR3 sequences, with less than 20% found just once. The sequencing used peripheral blood mononuclear cells (PBMCs), collected when the disease was refractory, from a patient treated with antithyroid drugs. The origin of the receptors is a female donor with Graves disease.

This clonotype was counted between two and nine times. This chain links TRBV20-1 with TRBJ2-1; unclear D gene. The CDR3 is 13 residues long. V was clipped by 2 bases and J by 6 bases, with 11 bases between them. The germline CDR1 and CDR2 sequences are DFQATT and SNEGSKA (reference sequence). The CDR3 here is CSARYGIGNEQFF. CDR3 in DNA: TGCAGTGCTAGATATGGGATCGGCAATGAGCAGTTCTTC.

The J gene is TRBJ1-6, the V gene TRBV7-2; D unresolved. The germline V gene has CDR1 SGHTA and CDR2 FQGNSA. V dropped 4 bases and J dropped 3 bases, with 16 bases sitting between them. The CDR3 totals 17 residues. The CDR3 protein is CASSSQLTRDYNSPLHF. The CDR3 DNA sequence: TGTGCCAGCAGCTCCCAACTTACACGGGACTATAATTCACCCCTCCACTTT. Variable domain in full (rest from reference TRBV7-2 and TRBJ1-6): GAGVSQSPSNKVTEKGKDVELRCDPISGHTALYWYRQSLGQGLEFLIYFQGNSAPDKSGLPSDRFSAERTGGSVSTLTIQRTQQEDSAVYLCASSSQLTRDYNSPLHFGNGTRLTVT.

This clonotype occurred a few times. V usage is TRBV6-1 and J usage is TRBJ2-7, with D unresolved. V gave up 2 bases and J gave up 4 bases, with 12 bases separating them. CDR3 length equals 14 residues. CDR1 is MNHNS, CDR2 SASEGT, per germline. As DNA, the CDR3 is TGTGCCAGCAGTGAAAACCCGATGGGGTACGAGCAGTACTTC. It codes for CASSENPMGYEQYF.

The genes are TRBV5-1 and TRBJ2-3; D might be TRBD1 (6 bases). The germline CDR1 and CDR2 sequences are SGHRS and YFSETQ. This CDR3 is 15 amino acids long. Trimming removed 0 bases at V and 4 bases at J, with 12 bases between. The CDR3 spells CASSLAGQSPDTQYF. DNA for the CDR3: TGCGCCAGCAGCTTGGCAGGACAGAGTCCAGATACGCAGTATTTT.

V usage is TRBV5-6 and J usage is TRBJ2-2; D gene unclear. The ends were cut back, 0 bases at V and 4 bases at J, with 7 bases in the middle. Per the germline V gene, CDR1 is SGHDT and CDR2 is YYEEEE. CDR3 length equals 14 residues. DNA of the CDR3: TGTGCCAGCAGCTTGGCCACATCCACCGGGGAGCTGTTTTTT. It translates to CASSLATSTGELFF.

The chain has TRBV12-3 or TRBV12-4 and TRBJ2-3, with 8 bases that match TRBD1. V was clipped by 2 bases and J by 8 bases; unmatched bases: 6. This CDR3 spans 14 amino acids. CDR3 sequence (DNA): TGTGCCAGCAGTTTACCCCAGGGGGCTGGTACGCAGTATTTT. Protein: CASSLPQGAGTQYF.

This clonotype was seen many times. The chain combines TRBV24-1 with TRBJ2-7; a possible D gene is TRBD2 (6 bases). The CDR3 extends over 14 amino acids. V shed 5 bases and J shed 5 bases, with 15 bases lying between them. CDR1 and CDR2 (germline): KGHDR, SFDVKD. As DNA, the CDR3 is TGTGCCACCAGTGTAGCGGTGGATCTTGACGAGCAGTACTTC. This gives the protein CATSVAVDLDEQYF.

Many counts were recorded for this clonotype. J is TRBJ1-2 and V is TRBV20-1, with TRBD1 identical over 7 bases. The CDR3 consists of 13 residues. J gave up 4 bases and V 2 bases, and 4 bases lay outside the gene matches. Germline V gene sequence: CDR1 DFQATT, CDR2 SNEGSKA (reference sequence). The CDR3 nucleotides are TGCAGTGCTAGATCCGACAGGGCCTATGGCTACACCTTC. Translation gives CSARSDRAYGYTF.

The gene calls are TRBV5-1 and TRBJ2-7; unclear D gene. CDR3 size: 13 residues. Deletions cut 4 bases from V and 5 bases from J, with 13 bases between. Per germline, CDR1 SGHRS and CDR2 YFSETQ. For the CDR3, the DNA is TGCGCCAGCAGCGTCTTTGGTTGGGACGAGCAGTACTTC. Amino acids: CASSVFGWDEQYF. The full variable domain, in which reference TRBV5-1 and TRBJ2-7 provide the parts outside the CDR3, is KAGVTQTPRYLIKTRGQQVTLSCSPISGHRSVSWYQQTPGQGLQFLFEYFSETQRNKGNFPGRFSGRQFSNSRSEMNVSTLELGDSALYLCASSVFGWDEQYFGPGTRLTVT.

The genes are TRBV11-2 and TRBJ1-1, with no clear D. Germline CDR1 SGHAT, CDR2 FQNNGV. There are 15 residues in the CDR3. V lost 0 bases and J lost 4, with 12 bases in between. The CDR3 bases are TGTGCCAGCAGCTTAGAGGGCGGCATTGGCACTGAAGCTTTCTTT. Translation gives CASSLEGGIGTEAFF.

As concerns this clonotype: Since a much larger clone is just one base distant, this may be a read error. The chain couples TRBV3-1 to TRBJ2-7, with D unclear. In germline, CDR1 is LGHDT, CDR2 YNNKEL (reference sequence). The CDR3 has 13 amino acids. The CDR3 nucleotides read TGTGCCGGCAGCCAAGATCCAAGTCAGGTGCAGTACTTC. The encoded protein is CAGSQDPSQVQYF.

This clonotype was found many times. The chain joins TRBV12-3 or TRBV12-4 to TRBJ1-6; D may be TRBD1 (6 bases). V was pared by 8 bases and J by 6 bases, with 8 bases between. The CDR3 sequence is 12 residues long. The CDR3 sequence: CASGQLNSPLHF. The CDR3 bases are TGTGCCAGCGGACAGCTTAATTCACCCCTCCACTTT.